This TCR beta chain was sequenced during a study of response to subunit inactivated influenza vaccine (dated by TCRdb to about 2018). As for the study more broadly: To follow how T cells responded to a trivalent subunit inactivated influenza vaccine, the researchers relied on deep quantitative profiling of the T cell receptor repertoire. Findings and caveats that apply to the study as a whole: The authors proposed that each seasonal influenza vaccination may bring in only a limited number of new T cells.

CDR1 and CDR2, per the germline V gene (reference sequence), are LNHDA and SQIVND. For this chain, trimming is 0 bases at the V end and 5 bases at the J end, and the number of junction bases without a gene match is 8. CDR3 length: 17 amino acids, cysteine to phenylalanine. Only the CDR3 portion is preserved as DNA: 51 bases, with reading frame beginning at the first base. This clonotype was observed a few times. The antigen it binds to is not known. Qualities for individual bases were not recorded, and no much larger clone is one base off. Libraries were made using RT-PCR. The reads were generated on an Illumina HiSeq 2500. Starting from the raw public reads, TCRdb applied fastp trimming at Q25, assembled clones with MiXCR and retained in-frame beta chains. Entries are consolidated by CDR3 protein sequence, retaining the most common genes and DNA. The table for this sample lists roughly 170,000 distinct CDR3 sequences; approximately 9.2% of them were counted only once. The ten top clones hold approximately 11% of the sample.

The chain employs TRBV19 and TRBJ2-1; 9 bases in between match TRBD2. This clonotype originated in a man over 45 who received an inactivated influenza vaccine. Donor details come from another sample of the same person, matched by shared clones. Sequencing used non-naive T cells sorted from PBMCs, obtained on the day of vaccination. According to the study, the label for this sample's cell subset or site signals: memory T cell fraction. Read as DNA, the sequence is TGTGCCAGTAGTATAGATATTTTGGCTAGCGGGAACAATGAGCAGTTCTTC. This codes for CASSIDILASGNNEQFF.